Listed below are T cell receptor beta chains from one sample, sequenced in a study of human T cells and chemical hapten exposure. Each CDR3 protein gets one entry after TCRdb re-called the RACE reads with MiXCR. The table includes some 74,000 distinct CDR3 sequences, 10% to 15% detected once. Sequencing was performed on whole blood, taken in connection with sensitization to the hapten diphenylcyclopropenone (DPC). These receptor sequences come from a woman aged 50 to 60 with alopecia areata. Some clones in this sample may be carry-over from other donors' samples. The CDR3 runs from the conserved cysteine through the conserved F or W. Fields, in order: CDR3 protein, CDR3 DNA, J gene, clone size, D gene, V gene. A D gene is named only where the DNA matches it firmly. Size is stated for part of the rows, as once, few or many counts, or as a class when the clone is expanded.

CDR3: CASSLDRGTGTLTEAFF; DNA: TGTGCCAGCAGCTTAGACAGGGGGACAGGGACCCTCACTGAAGCTTTCTTT; J: TRBJ1-1; size: few; D: TRBD1; V: TRBV11-2
CDR3: CSVRGLANTGELFF; DNA: TGCAGCGTGAGGGGACTAGCGAACACCGGGGAGCTGTTTTTT; J: TRBJ2-2; size: few; D: TRBD2; V: TRBV29-1
CDR3: CASSQDLRDSSYEQYF; DNA: TGTGCCAGCAGCCAAGACCTCCGGGACTCTTCCTACGAGCAGTACTTC; J: TRBJ2-7; size: many; D: -; V: TRBV4-2
CDR3: CASSRSSGYSYNEQFF; DNA: TGTGCCAGCAGCCGATCTAGCGGTTATTCCTACAATGAGCAGTTCTTC; J: TRBJ2-1; size: few; D: TRBD2; V: TRBV7-9
CDR3: CASSPLGESTDTQYF; DNA: TGTGCCAGCAGTCCCTTGGGGGAGTCCACAGATACGCAGTATTTT; J: TRBJ2-3; size: -; D: -; V: TRBV27
CDR3: CSARDNREQYF; DNA: TGCAGTGCTAGAGATAATCGCGAGCAGTACTTC; J: TRBJ2-7; size: -; D: -; V: TRBV20-1
CDR3: CSVEITGTGNEKLFF; DNA: TGCAGCGTCGAAATAACCGGGACAGGAAATGAAAAACTGTTTTTT; J: TRBJ1-4; size: many; D: TRBD1; V: TRBV29-1
CDR3: CASSSGLRVGDTQYF; DNA: TGTGCCAGCAGTTCCGGACTCCGAGTTGGGGATACGCAGTATTTT; J: TRBJ2-3; size: few; D: -; V: TRBV5-4
CDR3: CASSLDHQPQHF; DNA: TGTGCCAGCAGCCTCGACCACCAGCCCCAGCATTTT; J: TRBJ1-5; size: -; D: -; V: TRBV5-4
CDR3: CSAEPASYEQYF; DNA: TGCAGTGCTGAACCGGCTTCGTACGAGCAGTACTTC; J: TRBJ2-7; size: many; D: -; V: TRBV20-1
CDR3: CASSLERGYTF; DNA: TGTGCCAGCAGTTTAGAGAGAGGCTACACCTTC; J: TRBJ1-2; size: few; D: -; V: TRBV12-3/TRBV12-4
CDR3: CSVAQSTDTQYF; DNA: TGCAGCGTCGCACAGAGCACAGATACGCAGTATTTT; J: TRBJ2-3; size: -; D: -; V: TRBV29-1
CDR3: CASSLDRTNQPQHF; DNA: TGTGCCAGCAGCTTGGACAGAACCAATCAGCCCCAGCATTTT; J: TRBJ1-5; size: -; D: -; V: TRBV5-4
CDR3: CASSLTGRTTDTQYF; DNA: TGTGCCAGCAGTTTGACAGGGCGGACTACAGATACGCAGTATTTT; J: TRBJ2-3; size: few; D: TRBD1; V: TRBV6-6
CDR3: CASSTSTNYGYTF; DNA: TGTGCCAGCAGTACGTCTACTAACTATGGCTACACCTTC; J: TRBJ1-2; size: few; D: -; V: TRBV7-9
CDR3: CASQRERTDTQYF; DNA: TGTGCCAGCCAGCGGGAAAGGACAGATACGCAGTATTTT; J: TRBJ2-3; size: -; D: TRBD2; V: TRBV19
CDR3: CATSRGTGANVLTF; DNA: TGTGCCACCAGCAGAGGCACTGGGGCCAACGTCCTGACTTTC; J: TRBJ2-6; size: -; D: -; V: TRBV15
CDR3: CASSRSGGGGNNEQFF; DNA: TGTGCCAGCAGCCGCTCCGGGGGAGGGGGTAACAATGAGCAGTTCTTC; J: TRBJ2-1; size: many; D: -; V: TRBV7-6
CDR3: CASSRDRGTLSYEQYF; DNA: TGTGCCAGCTCACGGGACAGGGGCACGCTATCCTACGAGCAGTACTTC; J: TRBJ2-7; size: few; D: TRBD1; V: TRBV18
CDR3: CASSLRGFAEAFF; DNA: TGTGCCAGCAGTTTGCGGGGTTTCGCTGAAGCTTTCTTT; J: TRBJ1-1; size: many; D: -; V: TRBV11-2
CDR3: CASSLSGRANEQFF; DNA: TGTGCCAGCAGCCTTAGCGGGAGAGCTAATGAGCAGTTCTTC; J: TRBJ2-1; size: many; D: TRBD2; V: TRBV7-2
CDR3: CASSDYGSYEQYF; DNA: TGTGCCAGCTCGGACTATGGGTCCTACGAGCAGTACTTC; J: TRBJ2-7; size: -; D: -; V: TRBV25-1
CDR3: CASSLAEEQYF; DNA: TGTGCCAGCAGCTTAGCTGAAGAGCAGTACTTC; J: TRBJ2-7; size: -; D: -; V: TRBV5-6
CDR3: CSASLGLAGGLPYEQYF; DNA: TGCAGTGCTAGCCTGGGACTAGCGGGAGGTCTGCCCTACGAGCAGTACTTC; J: TRBJ2-7; size: -; D: TRBD2; V: TRBV20-1
CDR3: CASGSRPLTRGTSGANVLTF; DNA: TGTGCTAGTGGTTCTCGCCCTCTTACGCGGGGCACCTCTGGGGCCAACGTCCTGACTTTC; J: TRBJ2-6; size: many; D: -; V: TRBV12-5
CDR3: CASSPPDSPLHF; DNA: TGTGCCAGCTCACCACCAGATTCACCCCTCCACTTT; J: TRBJ1-6; size: many; D: -; V: TRBV18
CDR3: CASSLFPRLAGEPQETQYF; DNA: TGTGCCAGCAGCTTGTTCCCCAGACTAGCGGGAGAGCCGCAAGAGACCCAGTACTTC; J: TRBJ2-5; size: many; D: TRBD2; V: TRBV7-6
CDR3: CASSRTGVNEQFF; DNA: TGTGCCAGCAGTCGGACAGGGGTTAATGAGCAGTTCTTC; J: TRBJ2-1; size: many; D: TRBD1; V: TRBV2
CDR3: CSARGGDTLGYTF; DNA: TGCAGTGCTAGAGGAGGGGACACCCTTGGCTACACCTTC; J: TRBJ1-2; size: few; D: -; V: TRBV20-1
CDR3: CASSQDYGFYEQYF; DNA: TGTGCCAGCAGCCAGGACTATGGCTTCTACGAGCAGTACTTC; J: TRBJ2-7; size: many; D: -; V: TRBV14
CDR3: CSVVGQGRADTQYF; DNA: TGCAGCGTTGTGGGACAGGGGCGCGCAGATACGCAGTATTTT; J: TRBJ2-3; size: many; D: TRBD1; V: TRBV29-1
CDR3: CASMLTSNSETQYF; DNA: TGTGCCAGCATGCTCACTAGCAATTCGGAGACCCAGTACTTC; J: TRBJ2-5; size: few; D: -; V: TRBV6-2/TRBV6-3
CDR3: CSARAGLRETEAFF; DNA: TGCAGTGCTAGAGCCGGGTTACGGGAGACTGAAGCTTTCTTT; J: TRBJ1-1; size: -; D: -; V: TRBV20-1
CDR3: CSARGFRGDTQYF; DNA: TGCAGTGCTAGAGGGTTCCGAGGAGATACGCAGTATTTT; J: TRBJ2-3; size: -; D: -; V: TRBV20-1
CDR3: CASSNSGRAEADTQYF; DNA: TGTGCCAGCAGCAACAGCGGGAGGGCCGAGGCAGATACGCAGTATTTT; J: TRBJ2-3; size: -; D: TRBD2; V: TRBV4-2
CDR3: CASQTGGGEQFF; DNA: TGTGCCAGCCAAACAGGGGGCGGTGAGCAGTTCTTC; J: TRBJ2-1; size: many; D: TRBD1; V: TRBV27
CDR3: CSADGQGAHTDTQYF; DNA: TGCAGTGCTGACGGACAGGGGGCTCACACAGATACGCAGTATTTT; J: TRBJ2-3; size: once; D: TRBD1; V: TRBV20-1